This T cell receptor beta chain comes out of a study of cytomegalovirus exposure and HLA in healthy donors. General observations from the study: Cytomegalovirus association was listed for about 150 TCR beta chains.

The germline V and J ends were trimmed by 3 bases and 6 bases, with 15 bases remaining between them. Germline loops: CDR1 KGHSH, CDR2 LQKENI. The CDR3 contains 14 residues. Turning to this clone: Its antigen is as yet unknown.

PCR was performed using 60 Vbeta and 13 Jbeta primers. The repertoire was sequenced with immunoSEQ multiplex PCR; TCRdb's copy has only in-frame clones and lacks some. The sample contains fewer than 200,000 clones, roughly 70% of which appear only once. Sequencing used PBMCs. The genes are TRBV18 and TRBJ2-7; D is possibly TRBD1 (5 bases). The receptor was isolated from a woman aged 40 to 50 in good health and CMV-seropositive. In DNA, the CDR3 is TGTGCCAGCTCACCCGGGTGGGGCGATCGCGAGCAGTACTTC. As protein: CASSPGWGDREQYF.